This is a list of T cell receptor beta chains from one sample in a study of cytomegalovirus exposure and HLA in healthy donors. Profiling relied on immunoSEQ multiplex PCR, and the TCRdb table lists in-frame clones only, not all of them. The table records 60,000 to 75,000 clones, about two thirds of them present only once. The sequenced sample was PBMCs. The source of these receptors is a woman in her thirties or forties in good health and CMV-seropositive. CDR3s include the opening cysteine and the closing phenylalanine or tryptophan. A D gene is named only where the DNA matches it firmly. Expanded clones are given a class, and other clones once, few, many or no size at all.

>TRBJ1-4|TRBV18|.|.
CASSPLIGNEKLFF
TGTGCCAGCTCACCACTTATCGGGAACGAAAAACTGTTTTTT
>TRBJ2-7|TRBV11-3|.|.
CASSYRDSYEQYF
TGTGCCAGCAGCTACAGGGACTCCTACGAGCAGTACTTC
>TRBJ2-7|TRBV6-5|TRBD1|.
CASSSGTGPYEQYF
TGTGCCAGCAGCTCCGGGACAGGGCCCTACGAGCAGTACTTC
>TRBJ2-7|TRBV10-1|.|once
CASSSAGIEQYEQYF
TGCGCCAGCAGCTCTGCGGGGATTGAGCAATACGAGCAGTACTTC
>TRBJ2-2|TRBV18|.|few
CASSPSGTGELFF
TGTGCCAGCTCACCATCGGGGACCGGGGAGCTGTTTTTT
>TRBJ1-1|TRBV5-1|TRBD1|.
CASSFTGANTEAFF
TGCGCCAGCAGCTTTACAGGGGCGAACACTGAAGCTTTCTTT
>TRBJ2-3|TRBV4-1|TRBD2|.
CASRQTSDTTDTQYF
TGCGCCAGCAGACAAACTAGCGATACCACAGATACGCAGTATTTT
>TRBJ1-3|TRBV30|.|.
CAWTRGGSGNTIYF
TGTGCCTGGACAAGGGGCGGCTCTGGAAACACCATATATTTT
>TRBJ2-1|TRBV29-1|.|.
CSVEEGLAPSYNEQFF
TGCAGCGTTGAAGAAGGGCTAGCGCCCTCCTACAATGAGCAGTTCTTC
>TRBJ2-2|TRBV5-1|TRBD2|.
CASSQQSPASGEITGELFF
TGCGCCAGCTCGCAGCAGTCCCCGGCTAGCGGGGAGATCACCGGGGAGCTGTTTTTT
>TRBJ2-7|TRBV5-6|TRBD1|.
CASSLPRDRGYGEQYF
TGTGCCAGCAGCCTTCCCCGGGACAGGGGTTATGGTGAGCAGTACTTC
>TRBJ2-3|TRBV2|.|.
CASSGGVITDTQYF
TGTGCCAGCAGTGGGGGGGTTATCACAGATACGCAGTATTTT
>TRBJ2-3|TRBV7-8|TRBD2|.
CASSLSRLAGGPDTQYF
TGTGCCAGCAGCTTATCCCGACTAGCGGGGGGTCCCGATACGCAGTATTTT
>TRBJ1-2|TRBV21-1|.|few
CASSTGQDYSYGYTF
TGTGCCAGCAGCACCGGACAGGACTACTCCTATGGCTACACCTTC
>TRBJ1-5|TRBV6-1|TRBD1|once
CASSVSQGVVQPQHF
TGTGCCAGCAGTGTGTCACAGGGGGTGGTTCAGCCCCAGCATTTT
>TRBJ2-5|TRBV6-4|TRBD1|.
CASSPGQGGQETQYF
TGTGCCAGCAGTCCGGGACAGGGGGGTCAAGAGACCCAGTACTTC
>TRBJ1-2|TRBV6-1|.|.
CASSNSGYGYTF
TGTGCCAGCAGTAACAGTGGGTATGGCTACACCTTC
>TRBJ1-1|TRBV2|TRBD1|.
CASRERTGGIDTEAFF
TGTGCCAGCAGGGAAAGGACAGGGGGGATAGATACTGAAGCTTTCTTT
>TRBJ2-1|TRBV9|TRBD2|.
CASSTGGANEQFF
TGTGCCAGCAGCACCGGGGGGGCCAATGAGCAGTTCTTC
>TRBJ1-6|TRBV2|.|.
CASSGPLNSPLHF
TGTGCCAGCAGTGGGCCCCTCAATTCACCCCTCCACTTT
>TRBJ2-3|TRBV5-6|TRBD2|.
CASSSGLAGGADTQYF
TGTGCCAGCAGCTCTGGACTAGCGGGGGGGGCAGATACGCAGTATTTT
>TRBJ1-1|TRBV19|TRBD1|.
CASSLGPFTGGGTEAFF
TGTGCCAGTAGTCTCGGCCCCTTCACAGGGGGGGGGACTGAAGCTTTCTTT
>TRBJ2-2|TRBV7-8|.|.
CASRLQTGGAGELFF
TGTGCCAGCAGACTCCAGACAGGTGGGGCCGGGGAGCTGTTTTTT